This is a list of T cell receptor beta chains from one sample in a study of shared clonotypes between healthy human individuals. Method: immunoSEQ multiplex PCR; TCRdb's copy keeps in-frame clones and lacks some. The sample holds some 580,000 clones, about 98% seen once. The sample taken for sequencing was naive CD8+ T cells sorted from blood. These TCRs come from a man aged 25-45 years in good health. Both conserved end residues are part of each CDR3. The D gene is left open where the match is weak. Size is stated for part of the rows, as once, few or many counts, or as a class when the clone is expanded.

V gene	clone size	D gene	J gene	CDR3 DNA	CDR3 protein
TRBV14	NA	NA	TRBJ2-1	TGTGCCAGCAGCCAATTTCCGAGCTCCTACAATGAGCAGTTCTTC	CASSQFPSSYNEQFF
TRBV6-5	NA	NA	TRBJ1-1	TGTGCCAGCAGCAATTTAGGACAGCCGAACACTGAAGCTTTCTTT	CASSNLGQPNTEAFF
TRBV14	NA	NA	TRBJ2-7	TGTGCCAGCAGTCAGGCACCGGGCCCCTACGAGCAGTACTTC	CASSQAPGPYEQYF
TRBV29-1	once	NA	TRBJ2-7	TGCAGCGTCAATGGGCAGGAGGGCGTAAACCCCTACGAGCAGTACTTC	CSVNGQEGVNPYEQYF
TRBV15	NA	NA	TRBJ1-4	TGTGCCACCAGCAGAGATCGTACCAATGATGAAAAACTGTTTTTT	CATSRDRTNDEKLFF
TRBV13	once	NA	TRBJ2-1	TGTGCCAGCAGCTCAAACGGACTACCTAATGAGCAGTTCTTC	CASSSNGLPNEQFF
TRBV11-3	NA	NA	TRBJ1-1	TGTGCCAGCAGCTACCTATCGGGGGCTGAAGCTTTCTTT	CASSYLSGAEAFF
TRBV29-1	NA	NA	TRBJ2-7	TGCAGCGTTGGGCAGGGCGAGTACGAGCAGTACTTC	CSVGQGEYEQYF
TRBV10-1	once	NA	TRBJ2-7	TGCGCCAGCAGTGACCACGGACGGTTCTACGAGCAGTACTTC	CASSDHGRFYEQYF
TRBV4-1	NA	TRBD1	TRBJ2-7	TGCGCCAGCAGCCAGGACAGGTCCTCCTACGAGCAGTACTTC	CASSQDRSSYEQYF
TRBV27	NA	NA	TRBJ2-3	TGTGCCAGCAGTAATCACGTGGGAACCACAGATACGCAGTATTTT	CASSNHVGTTDTQYF
TRBV15	NA	NA	TRBJ1-1	TGTGCCACCAGCTCCGAACGGGGGGCGAACACTGAAGCTTTCTTT	CATSSERGANTEAFF
TRBV7-6	NA	TRBD1	TRBJ2-7	TGTGCCAGCAGCCCGAGGGACAGGGTCGAGCAGTACTTC	CASSPRDRVEQYF
TRBV6-5	NA	NA	TRBJ2-1	TGTGCCAGCAGTTGGAACACCTACAATGAGCAGTTCTTC	CASSWNTYNEQFF
TRBV7-8	NA	NA	TRBJ2-3	TGTGCCAGCAGCTTAGGGGTAGATACGCAGTATTTT	CASSLGVDTQYF
TRBV28	NA	TRBD2	TRBJ2-5	TGTGCCAGCAACGGGCGGGGGTTAGAGACCCAGTACTTC	CASNGRGLETQYF
TRBV29-1	few	TRBD2	TRBJ2-2	TGCAGCGTTGAAGATCGAAAGGGACTAGCGGGAGCCACCGGGGAGCTGTTTTTT	CSVEDRKGLAGATGELFF
TRBV28	NA	TRBD1	TRBJ2-7	TGTGCCAGCAGTTTACGGACAGGGAGGAGCTACGAGCAGTACTTC	CASSLRTGRSYEQYF
TRBV15	NA	TRBD1	TRBJ1-5	TGTGCCACCAGCAGAGTCGGGACAGACAATCAGCCCCAGCATTTT	CATSRVGTDNQPQHF
TRBV5-1	NA	NA	TRBJ2-3	TGCGCCAGCAGCTCGAGAGGGGCCTCTAGCACAGATACGCAGTATTTT	CASSSRGASSTDTQYF
TRBV4-1	NA	TRBD1	TRBJ2-7	TGCGCCAGCAGCCCACGGACAGGATACTACGAGCAGTACTTC	CASSPRTGYYEQYF
TRBV7-6	NA	TRBD1	TRBJ1-2	TGTGCCAGCAGCGCGCGCGCACAGGGGGGTGGCTACACCTTC	CASSARAQGGGYTF
TRBV7-2	NA	NA	TRBJ2-3	TGTGCCAGCAGCTTAGAACGGGAGCCAGATACGCAGTATTTT	CASSLEREPDTQYF
TRBV27	NA	TRBD2	TRBJ2-7	TGTGCCAGCAGTCTCACTAGCGGGAGCCCTTACGAGCAGTACTTC	CASSLTSGSPYEQYF
TRBV5-6	NA	NA	TRBJ1-2	TGTGCCAGCACCGACAGGCCTTATGGCTACACCTTC	CASTDRPYGYTF
TRBV13	NA	TRBD2	TRBJ2-1	TGTGCCAGCAGCTTAGCGGGAGGAATCAATGAGCAGTTCTTC	CASSLAGGINEQFF
TRBV27	NA	TRBD2	TRBJ2-3	TGTGCCAGCAGAGGGGGGACTAGCGGGAGGACATCCACAGATACGCAGTATTTT	CASRGGTSGRTSTDTQYF
TRBV29-1	once	NA	TRBJ2-3	TGCAGCGCCGGACGGCTAGCGCCTAGCACAGATACGCAGTATTTT	CSAGRLAPSTDTQYF
TRBV27	NA	TRBD2	TRBJ2-1	TGTGCCAGCAGTCCAAGACTAGCGGGAGGGCATGAGCAGTTCTTC	CASSPRLAGGHEQFF
TRBV30	NA	NA	TRBJ2-5	TGTGCCTGTCTCTTGGACGGCAGGGCCGAGACCCAGTACTTC	CACLLDGRAETQYF
TRBV6-5	NA	NA	TRBJ1-5	TGTGCCAGCAGCCCCTCGGCAGGCAATCAGCCCCAGCATTTT	CASSPSAGNQPQHF
TRBV6-6	NA	NA	TRBJ1-4	TGTGCCAGCAGTTACTCCCCCTCGGGCGAAAAACTGTTTTTT	CASSYSPSGEKLFF
TRBV30	NA	TRBD2	TRBJ2-1	TGTGCCTGGAACGCGGGACTAGGGGTTGGGAATGAGCAGTTCTTC	CAWNAGLGVGNEQFF
TRBV28	NA	NA	TRBJ2-4	TGTGCCAGCAGATCGCGTAACGGGGACATTCAGTACTTC	CASRSRNGDIQYF
TRBV28	NA	NA	TRBJ2-7	TGTGCCAGCAGTCCCCGGGACTCGCCCCTCCTGCAGTACTTC	CASSPRDSPLLQYF
TRBV27	NA	NA	TRBJ1-2	TGTGCCAGCAGTTTAGCTCCGTCGGACTATGGCTACACCTTC	CASSLAPSDYGYTF
TRBV7-9	NA	NA	TRBJ2-7	TGTGCCAGCACCGACTCCGGGGCCATCCCCGAGCAGTACTTC	CASTDSGAIPEQYF
TRBV2	NA	TRBD2	TRBJ2-7	TGTGCCAGCAGTGACGGACTAGCGGGAATCTACGAGCAGTACTTC	CASSDGLAGIYEQYF
TRBV5-1	NA	NA	TRBJ1-2	TGCGCCAGCAGCTTGACTGGCGAAGGCTATGGCTACACCTTC	CASSLTGEGYGYTF
TRBV29-1	NA	NA	TRBJ2-3	TGCAGCATCGAAGCGGACACAGATACGCAGTATTTT	CSIEADTDTQYF
TRBV28	NA	TRBD2	TRBJ2-1	TGTGCCAGCAGTCCGTCCCTAGCGGGAGTGCGGCAGTTCTTC	CASSPSLAGVRQFF
TRBV7-9	NA	NA	TRBJ2-2	TGTGCCAGCAGCCGGGTAGTGGGGAACACCGGGGAGCTGTTTTTT	CASSRVVGNTGELFF
TRBV30	NA	NA	TRBJ1-1	TGTGCCTGGACTCCGGACACACTAGGTGAAGCTTTCTTT	CAWTPDTLGEAFF
TRBV25-1	once	NA	TRBJ2-7	TGTGCCAGCAGTCCCCCAGACAGGCGTTACGAGCAGTACTTC	CASSPPDRRYEQYF
TRBV12-2	NA	NA	TRBJ1-1	TGTGAGTGTAGAACTGAAGCTTTCTTT	CECRTEAFF
TRBV21-1	once	NA	TRBJ2-2	TGTGCCAGCAGCGCCCGACAGGGGGGAGCCCCACACGGGGAGCTGTTTTTT	CASSARQGGAPHGELFF
TRBV7-6	NA	NA	TRBJ2-7	TGTGCCAGCAGCAGGCCAGCAGGGTTGTTTGGCTACGAGCAGTACTTC	CASSRPAGLFGYEQYF
TRBV9	NA	TRBD2	TRBJ2-7	TGTGCCAGCAGCCCGTGGATAGCGGGTCGGTCCTACGAGCAGTACTTC	CASSPWIAGRSYEQYF
TRBV15	NA	TRBD1	TRBJ2-1	TGTGCCACCACCCCGGACAGGGGTACCTACAATGAGCAGTTCTTC	CATTPDRGTYNEQFF
TRBV11-2	NA	NA	TRBJ2-7	TGTGCCAGCAGCTTCGAACGACTAGGATCTTGGGAGCAGTACTTC	CASSFERLGSWEQYF
TRBV4-1	NA	TRBD1	TRBJ2-3	TGCGCCAGCACCTGGACAGGTAGCACAGATACGCAGTATTTT	CASTWTGSTDTQYF
TRBV6-1	NA	NA	TRBJ2-2	TGTGCCAGCAGTGAAGCGCGAACTGGAACCGGGGAGCTGTTTTTT	CASSEARTGTGELFF
TRBV6-1	NA	TRBD2	TRBJ2-1	TGTGCCAGCAGTGAATGGGCTAGCGGGGCCTACAATGAGCAGTTCTTC	CASSEWASGAYNEQFF
TRBV7-9	NA	TRBD1	TRBJ2-5	TGTGCCAGCAGCTCGTCTGCCGGGACAGGGATTGCAGAGACCCAGTACTTC	CASSSSAGTGIAETQYF
TRBV11-2	NA	TRBD2	TRBJ2-1	TGTGCCAGCACCTCCCGGGCTAGCGGAACAACTGCGCATGAGCAGTTCTTC	CASTSRASGTTAHEQFF
TRBV4-1	NA	TRBD2	TRBJ2-2	TGCGCCAGCAGCTGGACTAGCGGGAGGGAGGACACCGGGGAGCTGTTTTTT	CASSWTSGREDTGELFF
TRBV11-2	NA	TRBD2	TRBJ2-1	TGTGCCAGCAGCTTAGGGACTAGCGGTTACAATGAGCAGTTCTTC	CASSLGTSGYNEQFF
TRBV7-8	NA	TRBD2	TRBJ2-3	TGTGCCAGCAGCTTAGCAACAGGACTAGCGGGTAGCGCAGATACGCAGTATTTT	CASSLATGLAGSADTQYF
TRBV2	NA	TRBD1	TRBJ2-1	TGTGCCAGCAGCGAGCCCCCGGGACAGGGGACGAATGAGCAGTTCTTC	CASSEPPGQGTNEQFF